Presented here are 15 T cell receptor beta chains from one specimen sequenced in a study of low-dose radiotherapy and immunotherapy resistance in tumors. Alpha- and beta-chain coverage of first-strand cDNA came from TRAV- and TRBV-specific primers. For amplifying TCRs, the PCR ran for approximately 18 cycles with Phusion, which was used together with a constant-region primer and the adapter on the V primers. TCRdb re-derived calls from the reads in MiXCR, one entry per CDR3 protein. The sample contains tens of thousands of distinct CDR3 sequences, under 30% of which appear only once. Time point noted: before trial treatment. The sequencing used PBMCs, collected before treatment. The source is a male donor with prostate cancer.

At least ten counts were recorded for this clonotype. This sequence joins TRBV5-1 and TRBJ2-2, with D perhaps TRBD1 (5 bases). The germline CDR1 and CDR2 sequences are SGHRS and YFSETQ. There are 15 residues in the CDR3. V was cut by 5 bases and J by 5 bases, with 16 bases left in between. In nucleotides, the CDR3 is TGCGCCAGCAGTATTCAAGGGGAAGGGACCGGGGAGCTGTTTTTT. Its translation is CASSIQGEGTGELFF.

This clonotype was seen repeatedly, ten times or more. V is TRBV6-5 and J is TRBJ2-2; D remains unclear. Germline V CDR1 and CDR2: MNHEY, SVGAGI. There are 13 residues in the CDR3. Trimming left V 2 bases short and J 4 bases short, with 5 bases between. CDR3: CASSYASTGELFF. CDR3 in DNA: TGTGCCAGCAGTTACGCTAGCACCGGGGAGCTGTTTTTT.

V and J are TRBV5-1 and TRBJ2-7; 8 bases match TRBD1. Trimming removed 5 bases from V and 3 bases from J; junction bases left unmatched: 19. Germline V gene sequence: CDR1 SGHRS, CDR2 YFSETQ. The CDR3 length is 18 residues. The CDR3 loop is CASRLTGAPPKGGYEQYF. In DNA form, the CDR3 reads TGCGCCAGCAGGTTGACAGGGGCTCCGCCCAAAGGGGGCTACGAGCAGTACTTC. Full variable domain (outside the CDR3, taken from reference TRBV5-1 and TRBJ2-7): KAGVTQTPRYLIKTRGQQVTLSCSPISGHRSVSWYQQTPGQGLQFLFEYFSETQRNKGNFPGRFSGRQFSNSRSEMNVSTLELGDSALYLCASRLTGAPPKGGYEQYFGPGTRLTVT.

V is TRBV2 and J is TRBJ2-2; no reliable D call. V lost 6 bases, J lost 2 bases, and 13 bases lay in between. Germline assignment: CDR1 SNHLY and CDR2 FYNNEI. The CDR3 consists of 15 residues. This chain's CDR3 is CASSFRAANTGELFF. For the CDR3, the DNA is TGTGCCAGCAGCTTTCGGGCCGCTAACACCGGGGAGCTGTTTTTT.

This clonotype was detected many times. In DNA, the CDR3 is TGTGCCAGCAGTAGGGGCAGGGGGAACAACGAGCAGTACTTC. It encodes CASSRGRGNNEQYF. This chain links TRBV28 with TRBJ2-7; 7 nucleotides match TRBD1. CDR1 and CDR2 from the germline V gene are MDHEN and SYDVKM. The CDR3 is 14 amino acids. Trimming removed 5 bases from V and 5 bases from J; junction bases left unmatched: 9.

Remarks on this clonotype: A far larger clone is just one base off, so this is likely a read error. The V call is TRBV6-1, the J call TRBJ2-4; TRBD2 might be the D (5 bases). The CDR3 contains 15 residues. In germline, CDR1 is MNHNS, CDR2 SASEGT. V shed 7 bases and J shed 13 bases, with 26 bases lying between them. The CDR3 bases are TGTGCCAGCAACAGAGAGGGCTTTGGCTACAATGAGCAGTACTTC. Its protein product is CASNREGFGYNEQYF.

The chain is built from TRBV11-2 and TRBJ2-2; 7 bases agree with TRBD2. The CDR3 length is 17 residues. Per germline, CDR1 SGHAT and CDR2 FQNNGV. V gave up 5 bases and J gave up 2 bases; unmatched junction bases: 11. This CDR3 is CASSPSRAGSNTGELFF. The CDR3 nucleotides are TGTGCCAGCAGCCCATCACGAGCGGGATCCAACACCGGGGAGCTGTTTTTT.

This clonotype was recorded many times. The chain uses TRBV6-1 and TRBJ2-5, with D unclear. CDR1 and CDR2 from the germline V gene are MNHNS and SASEGT. The CDR3 loop spans 15 amino acids. Between the trimmed V and J ends, which lost 3 bases and 0 bases, there was a span of 11 bases. The CDR3 DNA is TGTGCCAGCAGTGATAGCACAGAGTACCAAGAGACCCAGTACTTC. This sequence encodes CASSDSTEYQETQYF.

Regarding this clonotype: One base separates it from a far larger clone, so it is likely a read error. V is TRBV2 and J is TRBJ2-1, with 8 bases that match TRBD1. Germline CDR1 and CDR2: SNHLY and FYNNEI. CDR3 length: 14 residues. V gave up 7 bases and J gave up 10 bases; unmatched junction bases: 12. CDR3 residues: CASNPDRGWIEQFF. The CDR3 coding sequence is TGTGCCAGCAACCCCGACAGGGGTTGGATCGAGCAGTTCTTC.

This clonotype has at least ten counts. V is TRBV6-2 or TRBV6-3 and J is TRBJ2-1; a possible D gene is TRBD1 (6 bases). Trimming took 4 bases from V and 0 from J, leaving 13 bases between them. Germline assignment: CDR1 MNHEY and CDR2 SVGEGT. The CDR3 is made up of 16 amino acids. Here the CDR3 DNA reads TGTGCCAGCAGTTTCACCAGGGGTAGCTCCTACAATGAGCAGTTCTTC. This sequence encodes CASSFTRGSSYNEQFF.

This clonotype has at least ten counts. The CDR3 region is CASRSDVGPYGYTF. The CDR3 nucleotides read TGTGCCAGCAGGTCCGACGTCGGACCCTATGGCTACACCTTC. The V and J genes are TRBV25-1 and TRBJ1-2; D unresolved. The CDR3 consists of 14 residues. The germline gives CDR1 MGHDK, CDR2 SYGVNS. Trimming removed 6 bases at V and 4 bases at J, with 15 bases between.

This clonotype was counted many times. CDR3 in DNA: TGCGCCAGCAGCTCGCCAGAGACAGCCATAGGGTACAATGAGCAGTTCTTC. Translating it yields CASSSPETAIGYNEQFF. The chain carries TRBV5-1 and TRBJ2-1; D might be TRBD1 (5 bases). Trimming cost V 3 bases and J 4 bases, with 20 bases left between them. This CDR3 region has 17 residues. Germline V lookup: CDR1 SGHRS, CDR2 YFSETQ.

The V and J genes are TRBV19 and TRBJ2-7; 11 bases are a match to TRBD1. J was trimmed by 4 bases and V by 4 bases; bases with no gene match: 6. Looked up from germline, CDR1 is LNHDA and CDR2 is SQIVND (reference sequence). The CDR3 totals 15 residues. This CDR3 is CASSSGQGARYEQYF. The CDR3, as DNA: TGTGCCAGTAGTAGTGGACAGGGGGCGCGGTACGAGCAGTACTTC.

This clonotype was observed at least ten times. This chain links TRBV5-4 with TRBJ2-2, with D unresolved. The V end was cut by 0 bases, the J end by 1 base, with 10 bases between. This CDR3 spans 16 amino acids. Per germline, CDR1 SGHNT and CDR2 YYREEE (reference sequence). CDR3 loop: CASSLEPFLNTGELFF. CDR3 in DNA: TGTGCCAGCAGCTTGGAACCTTTCCTGAACACCGGGGAGCTGTTTTTT.

By share, this clonotype counts as medium-sized. The rearrangement joins TRBV28 to TRBJ2-1; 7 bases are shared with TRBD1. Germline CDR1 is MDHEN and CDR2 is SYDVKM. The CDR3 extends over 15 amino acids. Trimming removed 6 bases from V and 0 bases from J; junction bases left unmatched: 5. The CDR3 DNA is TGTGCCAGCAGCCGACAGGGCCTCTCCTACAATGAGCAGTTCTTC. Residues: CASSRQGLSYNEQFF.